A few counts support the clone carrying this T cell receptor (beta chain). The sample is drawn from a study of blood T cell repertoires in COVID-19. The assay was immunoSEQ multiplex PCR, and TCRdb's table has in-frame clones only and misses some. The profile shows roughly 80,000 clones, around nine tenths of them singletons. The source is a man in his sixties with acute or convalescent COVID-19. The sequenced sample was peripheral blood.

For the CDR3, the DNA is TGTGCCAGTAGCATGAACTGGCGGAATTCACCCCTCCACTTT. It specifies CASSMNWRNSPLHF. V usage is TRBV19 and J usage is TRBJ1-6; D is uncertain. The CDR3 runs to 14 residues. CDR1 and CDR2 (germline): LNHDA, SQIVND (reference sequence). The V and J ends lost 6 bases and 7 bases respectively, with 13 bases between them. Combining the CDR3 with reference TRBV19 and TRBJ1-6 gives the whole variable domain DGGITQSPKYLFRKEGQNVTLSCEQNLNHDAMYWYRQDPGQGLRLIYYSQIVNDFQKGDIAEGYSVSREKKESFPLTVTSAQKNPTAFYLCASSMNWRNSPLHFGNGTRLTVT.